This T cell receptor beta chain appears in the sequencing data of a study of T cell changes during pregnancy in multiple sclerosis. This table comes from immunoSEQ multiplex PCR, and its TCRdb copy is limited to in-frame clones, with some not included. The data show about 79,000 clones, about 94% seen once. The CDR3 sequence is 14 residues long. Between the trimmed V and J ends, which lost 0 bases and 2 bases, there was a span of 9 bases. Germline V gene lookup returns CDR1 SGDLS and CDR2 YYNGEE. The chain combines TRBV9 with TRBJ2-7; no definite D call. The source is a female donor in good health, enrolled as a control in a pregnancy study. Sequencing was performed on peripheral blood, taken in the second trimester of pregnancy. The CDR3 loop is CASSVGYRTYEQYF. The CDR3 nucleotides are TGTGCCAGCAGCGTAGGCTATCGAACCTACGAGCAGTACTTC.